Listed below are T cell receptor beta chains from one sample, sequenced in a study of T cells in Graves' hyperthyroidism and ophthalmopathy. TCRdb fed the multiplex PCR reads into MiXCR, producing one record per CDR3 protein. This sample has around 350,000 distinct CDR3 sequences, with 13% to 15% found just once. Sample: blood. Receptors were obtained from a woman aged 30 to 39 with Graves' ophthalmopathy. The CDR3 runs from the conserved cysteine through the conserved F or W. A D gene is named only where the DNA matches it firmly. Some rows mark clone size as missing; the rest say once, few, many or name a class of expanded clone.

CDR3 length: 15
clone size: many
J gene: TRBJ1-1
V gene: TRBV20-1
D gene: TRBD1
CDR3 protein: CSAREPGQGVSEAFF
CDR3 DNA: TGCAGTGCTAGAGAACCGGGACAGGGGGTTAGTGAAGCTTTCTTT

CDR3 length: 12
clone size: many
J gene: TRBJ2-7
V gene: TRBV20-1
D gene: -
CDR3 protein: CSASGTIYEQYF
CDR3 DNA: TGCAGTGCTAGCGGGACAATATACGAGCAGTACTTC

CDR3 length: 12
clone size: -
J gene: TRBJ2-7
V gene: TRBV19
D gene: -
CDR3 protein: CASTGDTYEQYF
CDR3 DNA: TGTGCCAGTACGGGGGACACCTACGAGCAGTACTTC

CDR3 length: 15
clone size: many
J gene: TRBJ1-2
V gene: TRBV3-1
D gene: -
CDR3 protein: CASSPPMGGYYGYTF
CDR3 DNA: TGTGCCAGCAGCCCTCCAATGGGAGGGTACTATGGCTACACCTTC

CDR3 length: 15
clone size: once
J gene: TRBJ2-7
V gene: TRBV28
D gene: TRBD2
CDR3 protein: CASSFRAGVLYEQYF
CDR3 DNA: TGTGCCAGCAGTTTCAGAGCGGGAGTTCTCTACGAGCAGTACTTC

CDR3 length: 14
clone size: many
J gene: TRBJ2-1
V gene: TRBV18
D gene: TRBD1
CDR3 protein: CASSRDRGFNEQFF
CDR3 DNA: TGTGCCAGCTCACGGGACAGGGGGTTCAATGAGCAGTTCTTC

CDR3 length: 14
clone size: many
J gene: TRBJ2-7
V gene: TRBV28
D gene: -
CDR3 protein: CASSKQGGSYEQYF
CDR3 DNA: TGTGCCAGCAGCAAACAGGGAGGGTCCTACGAGCAGTACTTC

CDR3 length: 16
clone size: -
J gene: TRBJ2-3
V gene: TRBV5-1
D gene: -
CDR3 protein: CASGLPWGGAADTQYF
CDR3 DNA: TGCGCCAGCGGCTTGCCCTGGGGGGGGGCCGCAGATACGCAGTATTTT

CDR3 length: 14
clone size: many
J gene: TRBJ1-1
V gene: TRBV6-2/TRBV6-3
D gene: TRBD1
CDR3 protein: CASRLSGQGPEAFF
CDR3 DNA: TGTGCCAGCAGGTTATCCGGACAGGGGCCTGAAGCTTTCTTT

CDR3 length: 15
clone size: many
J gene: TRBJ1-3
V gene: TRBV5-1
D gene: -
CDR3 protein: CASSLEQSSGNTIYF
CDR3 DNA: TGCGCCAGCAGCTTGGAACAGAGCTCTGGAAACACCATATATTTT

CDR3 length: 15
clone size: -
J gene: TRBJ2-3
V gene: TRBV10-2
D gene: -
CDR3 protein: CASHPRATATDTQYF
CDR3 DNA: TGCGCCAGTCACCCCCGGGCGACCGCTACAGATACGCAGTATTTT

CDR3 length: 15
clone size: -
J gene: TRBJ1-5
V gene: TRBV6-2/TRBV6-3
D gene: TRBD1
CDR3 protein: CASRGQGYYNQPQHF
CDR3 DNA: TGTGCCAGCAGAGGACAGGGATACTATAATCAGCCCCAGCATTTT

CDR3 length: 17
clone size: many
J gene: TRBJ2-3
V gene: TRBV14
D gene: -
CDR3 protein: CASSQDRRGGYADTQYF
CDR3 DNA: TGTGCCAGCAGCCAAGATCGCCGGGGCGGATACGCAGATACGCAGTATTTT

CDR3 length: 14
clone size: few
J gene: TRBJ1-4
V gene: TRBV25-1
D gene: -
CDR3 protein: CASTAHVRGEKLFF
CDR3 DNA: TGTGCCAGCACTGCACACGTCAGAGGGGAAAAACTGTTTTTT

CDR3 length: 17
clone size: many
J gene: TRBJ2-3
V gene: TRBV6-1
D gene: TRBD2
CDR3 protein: CASSPRPGTSYADTQYF
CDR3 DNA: TGTGCCAGCAGTCCTCGCCCCGGGACTAGCTACGCAGATACGCAGTATTTT

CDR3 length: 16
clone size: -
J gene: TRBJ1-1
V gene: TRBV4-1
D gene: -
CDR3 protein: CASSQVPPPTNTEAFF
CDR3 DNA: TGCGCCAGCAGCCAAGTTCCCCCCCCAACAAACACTGAAGCTTTCTTT